The 23 T cell receptor beta chains given below trace back to one sample, sequenced in a study of blood T cell repertoires in COVID-19. This table comes from immunoSEQ multiplex PCR, and its TCRdb copy is limited to in-frame clones, with some not included. The sample lists roughly 230,000 clones; roughly four fifths were seen once. The sample consisted of peripheral blood. The receptor source for this set is a woman between 45 and 60 years old with acute or convalescent COVID-19.

The chain carries TRBV28 and TRBJ1-1, with TRBD1 matching over 8 bases. The CDR3 runs to 15 residues. Germline lookup yields CDR1 MDHEN and CDR2 SYDVKM. The ends lost 2 bases at V and 5 bases at J; junction bases unmatched: 7. The CDR3 sequence is CASSLPRGQGTEAFF. The CDR3 bases are TGTGCCAGCAGTTTACCCAGGGGGCAAGGGACTGAAGCTTTCTTT.

V and J are TRBV27 and TRBJ2-3; tentative D call: TRBD2 (5 bases). Looked up from germline, CDR1 is MNHEY and CDR2 is SMNVEV (reference sequence). CDR3 length equals 16 residues. Trimming took off 0 bases at V and 6 bases at J, with 16 bases between the two ends. The CDR3 loop reads CASSLSSSPGVDTQYF. The CDR3 DNA is TGTGCCAGCAGTTTATCGTCTAGTCCCGGGGTTGATACGCAGTATTTT.

The chain joins TRBV28 to TRBJ2-3, with 10 bases that match TRBD2. The CDR3 contains 13 residues. The germline V gene encodes CDR1 MDHEN and CDR2 SYDVKM. V lost 11 bases to trimming and J lost 5 bases; unmatched junction nucleotides: 7. The CDR3: CAALAGAEDTQYF. The DNA of the CDR3 is TGTGCCGCCCTAGCGGGGGCTGAAGATACGCAGTATTTT.

The chain is built from TRBV28 and TRBJ1-1, with D maybe TRBD1 (5 bases). Germline CDR1 reads MDHEN; CDR2 reads SYDVKM. This CDR3 comprises 12 residues. The V end was cut by 2 bases, the J end by 11 bases, with 12 bases between. DNA of the CDR3: TGTGCCAGCAGTTTAGGCAGGGCATACGCTTTCTTT. This codes for CASSLGRAYAFF.

The chain combines TRBV11-1 with TRBJ1-6, with 9 nucleotides matching TRBD1. The CDR3 has 13 residues. Germline CDR1 is SGHAT and CDR2 is FQDESV (reference sequence). After removal of 7 bases from V and 10 bases from J, the junction contained 5 bases not matched to a gene. The CDR3 loop reads CASKWTGESPLHF. Written as DNA, the CDR3 is TGTGCCAGCAAGTGGACAGGGGAGTCACCCCTCCACTTT.

The J gene is TRBJ2-7, the V gene TRBV10-3, with 7 bases aligning to TRBD2. Germline assignment: CDR1 ENHRY and CDR2 SYGVKD. This CDR3 comprises 11 residues. After removal of 5 bases from V and 11 bases from J, the junction contained 6 bases not matched to a gene. The CDR3: CAISKGRVKYF. The CDR3 DNA reads TGTGCCATCAGTAAAGGGAGGGTGAAGTACTTC.

To note about this clone: The junction does not match germline at one end; this may be a read error. The chain recombines TRBV7-7 with TRBJ2-2; 15 bases fit TRBD2. This CDR3 has 18 residues. Germline CDR1 is SSHAT and CDR2 is FNYEAQ (reference sequence). The CDR3 DNA follows: TGTGCTAGCAGCATGGGACTAGCGGGGGGCCCTAACACCGGGGAGCTGTTTTTT. Its translation: CASSMGLAGGPNTGELFF.

The J gene is TRBJ1-5, the V gene TRBV6-6; a weak D match, TRBD1 (6 bases). The CDR3 covers 16 residues. Trimming cost V 5 bases and J 3 bases, with 17 bases left between them. Germline CDR1 reads MNHNY; CDR2 reads SVGAGI (reference sequence). The CDR3 here is CASSRKGGGYNQPQHF. The CDR3 coding sequence is TGTGCCAGCAGTCGTAAGGGGGGGGGCTACAATCAGCCCCAGCATTTT.

The table lists this clone with a count of one. The CDR3 DNA reads as TGTGCCAGCAGCCTGGGACAGGGTTTGAACGAGCAGTACTTC. Residues: CASSLGQGLNEQYF. V and J are TRBV6-5 and TRBJ2-7, with 9 bases identical to TRBD1. The junction had 8 bases not matched to a gene; V was cut back by 6 bases and J by 5 bases. The CDR3 runs to 14 residues. Per germline, CDR1 MNHEY and CDR2 SVGAGI.

The chain carries TRBV11-3 and TRBJ2-5, with 9 bases fitting TRBD1. Per germline, CDR1 SGHNT and CDR2 YENEEA. V was pared by 5 bases and J by 5 bases, with 9 bases of the junction left unmatched. The CDR3 runs to 15 residues. The CDR3 coding sequence is TGTGCCAGCAGCGCACGGACAGGGGCGGTGGAGACCCAGTACTTC. Translated, it gives CASSARTGAVETQYF. Looking up the rest from reference TRBV11-3 and TRBJ2-5 gives the full variable domain: EAGVVQSPRYKIIEKKQPVAFWCNPISGHNTLYWYLQNLGQGPELLIRYENEEAVDDSQLPKDRFSAERLKGVDSTLKIQPAELGDSAVYLCASSARTGAVETQYFGPGTRLLVL.

The sample holds one count of this clone. V and J are TRBV19 and TRBJ1-2; D unresolved. CDR3 length equals 18 residues. V lost 5 bases, J lost 0 bases, and 22 bases lay in between. Germline V gene data show CDR1 as LNHDA and CDR2 as SQIVND (reference sequence). The CDR3 DNA is TGTGCCAGTAGTCCCTCCCCGGGGAGGGCGAGGGCTAACTATGGCTACACCTTC. It codes for CASSPSPGRARANYGYTF. The variable domain in full, completed from reference TRBV19 and TRBJ1-2, reads DGGITQSPKYLFRKEGQNVTLSCEQNLNHDAMYWYRQDPGQGLRLIYYSQIVNDFQKGDIAEGYSVSREKKESFPLTVTSAQKNPTAFYLCASSPSPGRARANYGYTFGSGTRLTVV.

The J gene is TRBJ2-1, the V gene TRBV25-1; TRBD1 might be the D (5 bases). CDR1 and CDR2 (germline): MGHDK, SYGVNS. There are 12 residues in the CDR3. V was shortened by 5 bases and J by 6 bases, with 8 bases between the two germline ends. CDR3 DNA sequence: TGTGCCAGCAGTCCCAGGGTCAATGAGCAGTTCTTC. It yields the protein CASSPRVNEQFF.

The chain joins TRBV14 to TRBJ2-7; possible D gene TRBD2, 6 bases. Germline loops: CDR1 SGHDN, CDR2 FVKESK. The CDR3 extends over 11 amino acids. V lost 6 bases and J lost 5, with 8 bases in between. This CDR3 reads CASRGLNEQYF. The CDR3 region has the DNA TGTGCCAGCAGGGGACTCAACGAGCAGTACTTC.

The V and J genes are TRBV10-3 and TRBJ2-7, with D maybe TRBD1 (5 bases). Trimming pared 6 bases from V and 6 bases from J, leaving 24 bases between. This CDR3 is built from 16 residues. CDR1 ENHRY and CDR2 SYGVKD come from the germline V gene. The CDR3 coding sequence is TGTGCCATCAGACCCTCCTTGACAGCTACTCTCTCCGAGCAGTACTTC. Its protein product is CAIRPSLTATLSEQYF.

This clone appeared a single time. The chain is built from TRBV7-8 and TRBJ2-2; D perhaps matches TRBD2 (6 bases). CDR3 length: 16 residues. Germline assignment: CDR1 SGHVS and CDR2 FQNEAQ. V lost 1 base to trimming and J lost 4 bases, with 13 bases between them. CDR3 protein: CASSLVGGLSTGELFF. CDR3 nucleotide sequence: TGTGCCAGCAGCTTAGTCGGGGGATTGAGCACCGGGGAGCTGTTTTTT.

J is TRBJ1-1 and V is TRBV9; D perhaps matches TRBD1 (6 bases). The germline V gene encodes CDR1 SGDLS and CDR2 YYNGEE. The CDR3 length is 16 residues. The V end lost 4 bases, the J end lost 7 bases, and 23 bases lay between the germline ends. CDR3 bases: TGTGCCAGCAGCCTTATATTACCGGGGCGAGGGGGTGAAGCTTTCTTT. Protein sequence: CASSLILPGRGGEAFF. The full variable domain, rest sourced from reference TRBV9 and TRBJ1-1, is DSGVTQTPKHLITATGQRVTLRCSPRSGDLSVYWYQQSLDQGLQFLIQYYNGEERAKGNILERFSAQQFPDLHSELNLSSLELGDSALYFCASSLILPGRGGEAFFGQGTRLTVV.

The rearrangement uses TRBV29-1 and TRBJ2-1; TRBD1 aligns across 9 bases. There are 14 residues in the CDR3. Germline-derived CDR1 and CDR2 are SQVTM and ANQGSEA. Trimming took 5 bases from V and 6 from J; bases not matched to a gene: 8. CDR3 DNA: TGCAGCGTTATCCGGGACAGGGCCACCAATGAGCAGTTCTTC. Amino acids: CSVIRDRATNEQFF.

V gene TRBV4-1 combines with J gene TRBJ2-1, with 7 bases fitting TRBD1. V shed 5 bases, J shed 3 bases, and the junction held 7 bases outside the gene matches. CDR1 is MGHRA, CDR2 YSYEKL, per germline. This CDR3 comprises 15 residues. CDR3 DNA sequence: TGCGCCAGCAGCAAACAAGGGGACAGCTACAATGAGCAGTTCTTC. Its translation: CASSKQGDSYNEQFF.

This clone was counted between two and nine times. The chain links TRBV3-1 (or the pseudogene TRBV3-2) to TRBJ1-1; D remains ambiguous. This CDR3 has 17 amino acids. V was cut by 0 bases and J by 2 bases, with 16 bases left in between. Per germline, CDR1 LGHDT and CDR2 YNNKEL (reference sequence). The CDR3 DNA reads TGTGCCAGCAGCCAAGATAGTGCAGGTGAGGGAAACACTGAAGCTTTCTTT. It specifies CASSQDSAGEGNTEAFF.

The sample holds many counts of this clone. This sequence joins TRBV7-2 and TRBJ2-1; tentative D call: TRBD2 (6 bases). The length of the CDR3 is 17 residues. V was cut by 0 bases and J by 3 bases, with 15 bases left in between. From germline, CDR1 is SGHTA and CDR2 FQGNSA. Written as DNA, the CDR3 is TGTGCCAGCAGCTTAGCGAGGGCACTAGCAGGCTACAATGAGCAGTTCTTC. Translated: CASSLARALAGYNEQFF.

The chain recombines TRBV12-5 with TRBJ2-5; maybe TRBD2 (6 bases). There are 13 residues in the CDR3. Germline values: CDR1 LGHNT, CDR2 FRNRAP. V lost 2 bases and J 5 bases, leaving 9 bases between the germline ends. The CDR3 coding sequence is TGTGCTAGTGGTTTGTCGGAGGGGGAGACCCAGTACTTC. As protein: CASGLSEGETQYF.

The gene calls are TRBV4-2 and TRBJ1-1, with 8 nucleotides matching TRBD1. Germline CDR1 reads LGHNA; CDR2 reads YNFKEQ. Germline trimming cut 4 bases from V and 5 bases from J; bases unmatched to any gene: 12. The CDR3 runs to 16 residues. The CDR3: CASSLSTDRVSTEAFF. DNA of the CDR3: TGTGCCAGCAGCCTCAGTACGGACAGGGTATCGACTGAAGCTTTCTTT.

The CDR3 region has the DNA TGTGCCACCCGGACTATACCCTATGGCTACACCTTC. This sequence encodes CATRTIPYGYTF. The rearrangement joins TRBV19 to TRBJ1-2, with no clear D. V lost 10 bases to trimming and J lost 4 bases, with 13 bases between them. CDR3 size: 12 residues. In germline, CDR1 is LNHDA, CDR2 SQIVND (reference sequence).